Listed below are T cell receptor beta chains from one sample, sequenced in a study of T cell responses to AZD1222 COVID-19 vaccine. Clones were sequenced by immunoSEQ multiplex PCR, and TCRdb holds only the in-frame ones, with some missing. The profile shows about 130,000 clones, roughly 94% of them singletons. Material: peripheral blood, obtained on day 0 of AZD1222 vaccination. Source of these receptors: an adult in good health. Both conserved end residues are part of each CDR3. D genes are given only for firm matches. Expanded clones get a size class; other rows say once, few or many, or leave the size out.

J gene: TRBJ1-2; D gene: -; CDR3 length: 13; clone size: -; V gene: TRBV5-1; CDR3 protein: CASSLGQYYGYTF; CDR3 DNA: TGCGCCAGCAGCTTGGGACAGTACTATGGCTACACCTTC
J gene: TRBJ2-7; D gene: TRBD1; CDR3 length: 12; clone size: -; V gene: TRBV7-9; CDR3 protein: CASSYTGDEQYF; CDR3 DNA: TGTGCCAGCAGCTATACAGGGGACGAGCAGTACTTC
J gene: TRBJ1-4; D gene: -; CDR3 length: 16; clone size: -; V gene: TRBV2; CDR3 protein: CASSEEKTATNEKLFF; CDR3 DNA: TGTGCCAGCAGTGAGGAGAAAACCGCAACTAATGAAAAACTGTTTTTT
J gene: TRBJ2-5; D gene: TRBD1; CDR3 length: 18; clone size: -; V gene: TRBV6-6; CDR3 protein: CASSRGTGGGTFQETQYF; CDR3 DNA: TGTGCCAGCAGCCGAGGGACAGGGGGGGGAACCTTTCAAGAGACCCAGTACTTC
J gene: TRBJ2-4; D gene: TRBD2; CDR3 length: 18; clone size: -; V gene: TRBV5-4; CDR3 protein: CASSYGISGSGPKNIQYF; CDR3 DNA: TGTGCCAGCAGCTACGGGATTAGCGGGAGTGGGCCCAAAAACATTCAGTACTTC
J gene: TRBJ1-1; D gene: -; CDR3 length: 11; clone size: -; V gene: TRBV29-1; CDR3 protein: CSVAVNTEAFF; CDR3 DNA: TGCAGCGTTGCGGTGAACACTGAAGCTTTCTTT
J gene: TRBJ1-2; D gene: TRBD1; CDR3 length: 13; clone size: -; V gene: TRBV6-5; CDR3 protein: CASSRDRAYGYTF; CDR3 DNA: TGTGCCAGCAGTCGGGACAGAGCTTATGGCTACACCTTC
J gene: TRBJ2-1; D gene: TRBD2; CDR3 length: 16; clone size: -; V gene: TRBV5-1; CDR3 protein: CASSLDAGGSYNEQFF; CDR3 DNA: TGCGCCAGCAGCTTGGATGCGGGGGGTTCCTACAATGAGCAGTTCTTC
J gene: TRBJ1-2; D gene: TRBD1; CDR3 length: 14; clone size: -; V gene: TRBV5-1; CDR3 protein: CASSGGTGYEGYTF; CDR3 DNA: TGCGCCAGCAGCGGCGGGACAGGGTATGAGGGCTACACCTTC
J gene: TRBJ1-2; D gene: TRBD1; CDR3 length: 16; clone size: -; V gene: TRBV27; CDR3 protein: CASSRRAGQGVYGYTF; CDR3 DNA: TGTGCCAGCAGTCGACGGGCGGGACAGGGTGTCTATGGCTACACCTTC
J gene: TRBJ1-1; D gene: -; CDR3 length: 14; clone size: once; V gene: TRBV27; CDR3 protein: CASSLGSMNTEAFF; CDR3 DNA: TGTGCCAGCAGTTTGGGCAGCATGAACACTGAAGCTTTCTTT
J gene: TRBJ1-2; D gene: -; CDR3 length: 13; clone size: once; V gene: TRBV7-9; CDR3 protein: CASSLGVASGYTF; CDR3 DNA: TGTGCCAGCAGCTTAGGAGTGGCCTCTGGCTACACCTTC
J gene: TRBJ1-1; D gene: -; CDR3 length: 12; clone size: -; V gene: TRBV2; CDR3 protein: CASSVLNTEAFF; CDR3 DNA: TGTGCCAGCAGTGTCTTAAACACTGAAGCTTTCTTT
J gene: TRBJ2-5; D gene: TRBD2; CDR3 length: 15; clone size: few; V gene: TRBV7-9; CDR3 protein: CASSSNSGRRETQYF; CDR3 DNA: TGTGCCAGCAGCTCAAATAGCGGGAGGAGGGAGACCCAGTACTTC
J gene: TRBJ1-2; D gene: -; CDR3 length: 15; clone size: -; V gene: TRBV6-5; CDR3 protein: CATKGAGRANYGYTF; CDR3 DNA: TGTGCCACCAAAGGTGCGGGGAGAGCTAACTATGGCTACACCTTC
J gene: TRBJ2-7; D gene: -; CDR3 length: 16; clone size: -; V gene: TRBV12-5; CDR3 protein: CASGLVLSGDDYEQYF; CDR3 DNA: TGTGCTAGTGGTTTGGTACTAAGCGGCGACGACTACGAGCAGTACTTC
J gene: TRBJ1-2; D gene: TRBD1; CDR3 length: 13; clone size: -; V gene: TRBV7-9; CDR3 protein: CASSLDRAYGYTF; CDR3 DNA: TGTGCCAGCAGCTTGGACAGGGCGTATGGCTACACCTTC
J gene: TRBJ1-6; D gene: -; CDR3 length: 13; clone size: -; V gene: TRBV6-1; CDR3 protein: CASSDPTRYPLHF; CDR3 DNA: TGTGCCAGCAGTGATCCGACGCGGTACCCCCTCCACTTT
J gene: TRBJ1-1; D gene: -; CDR3 length: 15; clone size: -; V gene: TRBV6-5; CDR3 protein: CASSYSSGRDTEAFF; CDR3 DNA: TGTGCCAGCAGTTACTCGAGTGGAAGGGACACTGAAGCTTTCTTT
J gene: TRBJ2-3; D gene: TRBD1; CDR3 length: 15; clone size: -; V gene: TRBV18; CDR3 protein: CASSPLDRARDTQYF; CDR3 DNA: TGTGCCAGCTCACCCCTGGACAGGGCTAGGGATACGCAGTATTTT
J gene: TRBJ1-1; D gene: -; CDR3 length: 15; clone size: once; V gene: TRBV11-2; CDR3 protein: CASSLGGGLATEAFF; CDR3 DNA: TGTGCCAGCAGCTTAGGGGGGGGTCTTGCAACTGAAGCTTTCTTT
J gene: TRBJ1-5; D gene: -; CDR3 length: 13; clone size: -; V gene: TRBV12-3/TRBV12-4; CDR3 protein: CASSLTGDQPQHF; CDR3 DNA: TGTGCCAGCAGTTTAACGGGGGATCAGCCCCAGCATTTT
J gene: TRBJ2-7; D gene: TRBD1; CDR3 length: 15; clone size: -; V gene: TRBV19; CDR3 protein: CASSMEGTGQYEQYF; CDR3 DNA: TGTGCCAGTAGTATGGAGGGGACAGGGCAATACGAGCAGTACTTC
J gene: TRBJ1-1; D gene: TRBD1; CDR3 length: 15; clone size: -; V gene: TRBV28; CDR3 protein: CASSGAGGANTEAFF; CDR3 DNA: TGTGCCAGCTCTGGGGCAGGGGGCGCGAACACTGAAGCTTTCTTT
J gene: TRBJ2-1; D gene: TRBD1; CDR3 length: 13; clone size: -; V gene: TRBV19; CDR3 protein: CASRDRGHNEQFF; CDR3 DNA: TGTGCCTCTCGGGACAGGGGGCATAATGAGCAGTTCTTC
J gene: TRBJ2-4; D gene: -; CDR3 length: 15; clone size: -; V gene: TRBV7-2; CDR3 protein: CASSLPGISKNIQYF; CDR3 DNA: TGTGCCAGCAGCTTACCAGGGATATCCAAAAACATTCAGTACTTC
J gene: TRBJ1-1; D gene: -; CDR3 length: 14; clone size: -; V gene: TRBV3-1/TRBV3-2; CDR3 protein: CASSTRRMNTEAFF; CDR3 DNA: TGTGCCAGCAGCACCCGACGGATGAACACTGAAGCTTTCTTT
J gene: TRBJ1-3; D gene: -; CDR3 length: 15; clone size: -; V gene: TRBV18; CDR3 protein: CASSPGVGEGNTIYF; CDR3 DNA: TGTGCCAGCTCGCCCGGGGTGGGTGAAGGAAACACCATATATTTT
J gene: TRBJ2-2; D gene: -; CDR3 length: 15; clone size: -; V gene: TRBV7-9; CDR3 protein: CASSAPGTNTGELFF; CDR3 DNA: TGTGCCAGCAGCGCCCCGGGCACGAACACCGGGGAGCTGTTTTTT
J gene: TRBJ1-2; D gene: -; CDR3 length: 13; clone size: -; V gene: TRBV19; CDR3 protein: CASSIGVNYGYTF; CDR3 DNA: TGTGCCAGTAGTATAGGAGTTAACTATGGCTACACCTTC
J gene: TRBJ1-6; D gene: -; CDR3 length: 15; clone size: -; V gene: TRBV3-1/TRBV3-2; CDR3 protein: CASSHGSSYNSPLHF; CDR3 DNA: TGTGCCAGCAGCCACGGGAGCTCCTATAATTCACCCCTCCACTTT
J gene: TRBJ2-3; D gene: TRBD2; CDR3 length: 18; clone size: -; V gene: TRBV19; CDR3 protein: CASSRGLAGLYSTDTQYF; CDR3 DNA: TGTGCCAGTAGTAGAGGGCTAGCGGGACTCTATAGCACAGATACGCAGTATTTT
J gene: TRBJ2-3; D gene: -; CDR3 length: 14; clone size: -; V gene: TRBV9; CDR3 protein: CASSVVGGTDTQYF; CDR3 DNA: TGTGCCAGCAGCGTAGTAGGGGGCACAGATACGCAGTATTTT
J gene: TRBJ2-1; D gene: TRBD2; CDR3 length: 18; clone size: -; V gene: TRBV5-4; CDR3 protein: CARSPPGPRETSYNEQFF; CDR3 DNA: TGTGCCAGAAGTCCCCCGGGCCCGCGGGAGACATCCTACAATGAGCAGTTCTTC
J gene: TRBJ2-7; D gene: -; CDR3 length: 14; clone size: -; V gene: TRBV19; CDR3 protein: CASSPNRPFYEQYF; CDR3 DNA: TGTGCCAGTAGTCCAAACCGGCCGTTTTACGAGCAGTACTTC
J gene: TRBJ2-1; D gene: -; CDR3 length: 13; clone size: -; V gene: TRBV11-3; CDR3 protein: CASSLEASNEQFF; CDR3 DNA: TGTGCCAGCAGTTTAGAGGCTAGCAATGAGCAGTTCTTC